The 29 T cell receptor beta chains reported below all come from one sample, sequenced in a study of T cell responses to AZD1222 COVID-19 vaccine. Data came from immunoSEQ multiplex PCR; TCRdb stores just in-frame clones and leaves some out. In the table there are some 280,000 clones, almost 95% of which are singletons. Specimen: peripheral blood, collected 28 days after the second AZD1222 dose. These receptors were obtained from an adult who received the AZD1222 COVID-19 vaccine.

CDR3 DNA sequence: TGTGCCAGCAACACCCCGGGACAGGGGTTCTATGGCTACACCTTC. This codes for CASNTPGQGFYGYTF. This chain joins TRBV2 and TRBJ1-2; TRBD1 matches at 10 bases. Germline CDR1 and CDR2: SNHLY and FYNNEI. The CDR3 extends over 15 amino acids. The ends lost 7 bases at V and 4 bases at J; junction bases unmatched: 9. The variable domain in full, with the rest retrieved from reference TRBV2 and TRBJ1-2, is EPEVTQTPSHQVTQMGQEVILRCVPISNHLYFYWYRQILGQKVEFLVSFYNNEISEKSEIFDDQFSVERPDGSNFTLKIRSTKLEDSAMYFCASNTPGQGFYGYTFGSGTRLTVV.

The V gene is TRBV3-1 (or the pseudogene TRBV3-2), the J gene TRBJ1-2; 7 positions match TRBD1. The CDR3 sequence is 17 residues long. Germline lookup yields CDR1 LGHDT and CDR2 YNNKEL (reference sequence). Losses at the gene ends were 0 bases for V and 2 bases for J; bases not matched to a gene: 9. CDR3 residues: CASSQEVRGGQNYGYTF. CDR3 sequence (DNA): TGTGCCAGCAGCCAAGAAGTGCGCGGGGGACAGAACTATGGCTACACCTTC.

V usage is TRBV2 and J usage is TRBJ2-4, with D unclear. The CDR3 length is 15 residues. Germline CDR1 reads SNHLY; CDR2 reads FYNNEI. V was clipped by 8 bases and J by 6 bases, with 20 bases between them. The CDR3 sequence: CASGPNRPVSNIQYF. The CDR3 nucleotides read TGTGCCAGCGGACCCAACCGCCCCGTTTCAAACATTCAGTACTTC.

The chain employs TRBV28 and TRBJ2-3, with 14 nucleotides matching TRBD2. CDR3 size: 19 residues. J lost 5 bases, V lost 5 bases, and 15 bases had no gene match. In germline, CDR1 is MDHEN, CDR2 SYDVKM. The CDR3 bases are TGTGCCAGCAGTCCCCGTCCGGGACTAGCGGGAGAATTAAGAGATACGCAGTATTTT. Its translation is CASSPRPGLAGELRDTQYF.

This clone was found once. Other DNA sequences of this sample code for an identical CDR3. CDR3: CASTSQGSGNTIYF. CDR3 sequence (DNA): TGTGCCAGCACTTCACAGGGATCTGGAAACACCATATATTTT. The V call is TRBV28, the J call TRBJ1-3; D is perhaps TRBD1 (6 bases). CDR1 and CDR2 from the germline V gene are MDHEN and SYDVKM. V was cut by 7 bases and J by 1 base, with 11 bases left in between. This CDR3 has 14 amino acids.

The chain is built from TRBV21-1 and TRBJ2-5; the D call in the table, TRBD1, was not verified against the DNA. TRBV21-1 is a pseudogene locus. The CDR3 totals 13 residues. Here the CDR3 reads CASSKGQGSTQYF. DNA of the CDR3: TGTGCCAGCAGCAAAGGGCAGGGGTCGACCCAGTACTTC.

V gene TRBV27 combines with J gene TRBJ1-4, with TRBD1 as a possible D gene (5 bases). V gave up 7 bases and J gave up 7 bases, with 19 bases separating them. Germline values: CDR1 MNHEY, CDR2 SMNVEV (reference sequence). The CDR3 totals 15 residues. DNA for the CDR3: TGTGCCAGCACCCCCTCGGGCAGGGTGGGTGAAAAACTGTTTTTT. It specifies CASTPSGRVGEKLFF. The full variable domain, in which reference TRBV27 and TRBJ1-4 provide the parts outside the CDR3, is EAQVTQNPRYLITVTGKKLTVTCSQNMNHEYMSWYRQDPGLGLRQIYYSMNVEVTDKGDVPEGYKVSRKEKRNFPLILESPSPNQTSLYFCASTPSGRVGEKLFFGSGTQLSVL.

The chain links TRBV19 to TRBJ2-1; 13 nucleotides match TRBD2. In germline, CDR1 is LNHDA, CDR2 SQIVND (reference sequence). V shed 6 bases and J 6 bases; nucleotides not matched to a gene: 8. This CDR3 is built from 16 residues. The CDR3 sequence: CASRGETSGRINEQFF. CDR3 in DNA: TGTGCCAGTAGGGGGGAGACTAGCGGGAGGATCAATGAGCAGTTCTTC.

The chain recombines TRBV18 with TRBJ1-5; D unclear. Germline CDR1 and CDR2: KGHSH and LQKENI. V gave up 3 bases and J gave up 5 bases, with 11 bases separating them. The CDR3 is 14 residues long. CDR3 DNA sequence: TGTGCCAGCTCACCTAACAGAGCTGATCAGCCCCAGCATTTT. Protein sequence: CASSPNRADQPQHF.

The chain is built from TRBV5-1 and TRBJ1-3; D is undetermined. The germline V gene encodes CDR1 SGHRS and CDR2 YFSETQ. CDR3 length: 14 residues. Trimming shortened V by 0 bases and J by 0 bases, and 4 bases separated the two germline ends. In DNA, the CDR3 is TGCGCCAGCAGCTTGGCTGCCTCTGGAAACACCATATATTTT. It encodes CASSLAASGNTIYF.

The J gene is TRBJ2-5, the V gene TRBV11-2, with D unclear. Trimming pared 7 bases from V and 2 bases from J, leaving 11 bases between. Germline V gene lookup returns CDR1 SGHAT and CDR2 FQNNGV. This CDR3 comprises 13 residues. CDR3 DNA: TGTGCCAGCACCCTGGGATTTCAAGAGACCCAGTACTTC. The encoded protein is CASTLGFQETQYF.

The chain employs TRBV3-1 (or the pseudogene TRBV3-2) and TRBJ1-6; TRBD1 agrees at 9 bases. The CDR3 length is 14 residues. Germline V gene sequence: CDR1 LGHDT, CDR2 YNNKEL (reference sequence). The J segment lost 13 bases and the V segment lost 5 bases, leaving 9 bases of the junction unmatched. The DNA of the CDR3 is TGTGCCAGCAGCGCCCGGGACAGGGACGTCCCCCTCCACTTT. Amino acids: CASSARDRDVPLHF.

The genes are TRBV5-1 and TRBJ1-2; D uncertain. Deletions cut 0 bases from V and 4 bases from J, with 10 bases between. The V gene's germline CDR1 is SGHRS and CDR2 YFSETQ. The CDR3 is 14 amino acids. The CDR3 DNA reads TGCGCCAGCAGCTTGGTGGCGGGCCCCTATGGCTACACCTTC. Its translation: CASSLVAGPYGYTF.

This clone was counted between two and nine times. The gene calls are TRBV5-1 and TRBJ2-2; 9 bases agree with TRBD1. V lost 4 bases to trimming and J lost 5 bases; unmatched junction nucleotides: 3. The CDR3 is made up of 14 amino acids. Germline V gene data show CDR1 as SGHRS and CDR2 as YFSETQ. In DNA, the CDR3 is TGCGCCAGCAGCGGAGGGACAGGGACCGGGGAGCTGTTTTTT. Amino acid sequence: CASSGGTGTGELFF. Filled out from reference TRBV5-1 and TRBJ2-2, the complete variable domain reads KAGVTQTPRYLIKTRGQQVTLSCSPISGHRSVSWYQQTPGQGLQFLFEYFSETQRNKGNFPGRFSGRQFSNSRSEMNVSTLELGDSALYLCASSGGTGTGELFFGEGSRLTVL.

The chain employs TRBV5-6 and TRBJ1-1, with unresolved D. The CDR3 runs 12 residues. Germline V gives CDR1 SGHDT, CDR2 YYEEEE. V was clipped by 0 bases and J by 11 bases, with 11 bases between them. The DNA of the CDR3 is TGTGCCAGCAGCTTGGTTGGGGTAATGGCTTTCTTT. It codes for CASSLVGVMAFF. Combining the CDR3 with reference TRBV5-6 and TRBJ1-1 gives the whole variable domain DAGVTQSPTHLIKTRGQQVTLRCSPKSGHDTVSWYQQALGQGPQFIFQYYEEEERQRGNFPDRFSGHQFPNYSSELNVNALLLGDSALYLCASSLVGVMAFFGQGTRLTVV.

The chain carries TRBV11-1 and TRBJ2-7; weak D call: TRBD1 (5 bases). V lost 5 bases and J 4 bases, leaving 21 bases between the germline ends. This CDR3 is 16 amino acids long. CDR1 SGHAT and CDR2 FQDESV come from the germline V gene (reference sequence). CDR3 sequence: CASSPGQGSAGYEQYF. The CDR3 DNA follows: TGTGCCAGCAGCCCCGGACAAGGGTCCGCCGGGTACGAGCAGTACTTC.

This clone was seen just once. The chain has TRBV30 and TRBJ2-1; 7 bases line up with TRBD2. The germline V gene encodes CDR1 GTSNPN and CDR2 SVGIG (reference sequence). The CDR3 spans 14 residues. Trimming removed 0 bases from V and 6 bases from J; junction bases left unmatched: 5. The CDR3 region is CAWSVGGSVNEQFF. DNA for the CDR3: TGTGCCTGGAGTGTAGGCGGGAGTGTCAATGAGCAGTTCTTC. The variable domain in full, with the rest retrieved from reference TRBV30 and TRBJ2-1, is SQTIHQWPATLVQPVGSPLSLECTVEGTSNPNLYWYRQAAGRGLQLLFYSVGIGQISSEVPQNLSASRPQDRQFILSSKKLLLSDSGFYLCAWSVGGSVNEQFFGPGTRLTVL.

The genes are TRBV19 and TRBJ1-5; D is possibly TRBD1 (6 bases). This CDR3 has 13 residues. Germline V lookup: CDR1 LNHDA, CDR2 SQIVND (reference sequence). V was shortened by 9 bases and J by 7 bases, with 16 bases between the two germline ends. The CDR3 sequence: CARKARDKQPQHF. As DNA, the CDR3 is TGTGCCAGGAAGGCTAGGGACAAACAGCCCCAGCATTTT.

The gene calls are TRBV6-5 and TRBJ1-1; TRBD1 matches 7 bases. This CDR3 has 11 residues. Germline V CDR1 and CDR2: MNHEY, SVGAGI. The trim removed 5 bases at V and 13 bases at J, leaving 7 bases unmatched. The CDR3 loop reads CASSRAGGVFF. CDR3 bases: TGTGCCAGCAGTCGAGCAGGGGGAGTTTTCTTT.

The chain employs TRBV7-3 and TRBJ1-2; D call uncertain. This CDR3 contains 10 residues. Trimming left V 7 bases short and J 12 bases short, with 12 bases between. CDR1 SGHTA and CDR2 FQGTGA come from the germline V gene. The CDR3 loop is CASIQTGHTF. CDR3 coding DNA: TGTGCCAGCATCCAAACGGGTCACACCTTC. Full variable domain (rest looked up from reference TRBV7-3 and TRBJ1-2): GAGVSQTPSNKVTEKGKYVELRCDPISGHTALYWYRQSLGQGPEFLIYFQGTGAADDSGLPNDRFFAVRPEGSVSTLKIQRTERGDSAVYLCASIQTGHTFGSGTRLTVV.

The J gene is TRBJ1-1, the V gene TRBV18; D remains unclear. Germline lookup yields CDR1 KGHSH and CDR2 LQKENI. The CDR3 is made up of 15 amino acids. Trimming shortened V by 3 bases and J by 0 bases, and 11 bases separated the two germline ends. This CDR3 is CASSPYSSMNTEAFF. CDR3 coding DNA: TGTGCCAGCTCACCTTACTCCTCTATGAACACTGAAGCTTTCTTT.

This chain connects TRBV27 to TRBJ1-1; the D gene is possibly TRBD1 (5 bases). V was pared by 5 bases and J by 4 bases, with 23 bases between. The CDR3 length is 17 residues. Germline lookup yields CDR1 MNHEY and CDR2 SMNVEV (reference sequence). The chain's CDR3 is CASSQFTLGESGTEAFF. CDR3 bases: TGTGCCAGCAGTCAGTTTACTCTGGGGGAGTCGGGCACTGAAGCTTTCTTT.

This chain joins TRBV9 and TRBJ2-7, with 8 bases matching TRBD2. Germline V gene data show CDR1 as SGDLS and CDR2 as YYNGEE. Trimming removed 3 bases from V and 6 bases from J; junction bases left unmatched: 8. The CDR3 runs 14 residues. CDR3: CASSEGGRPGEQYF. Here the CDR3 DNA reads TGTGCCAGCAGCGAAGGCGGGAGGCCAGGCGAGCAGTACTTC.

The rearrangement links TRBV7-9 to TRBJ2-3; TRBD1 is a possible D gene (6 bases). V lost 0 bases and J 2 bases, leaving 9 bases between the germline ends. Per the germline V gene, CDR1 is SEHNR and CDR2 is FQNEAQ (reference sequence). The CDR3 runs 15 residues. CDR3 amino acids: CASSLAGAYTDTQYF. In DNA form, the CDR3 reads TGTGCCAGCAGCTTAGCGGGGGCCTACACAGATACGCAGTATTTT. Full variable domain (rest looked up from reference TRBV7-9 and TRBJ2-3): DTGVSQNPRHKITKRGQNVTFRCDPISEHNRLYWYRQTLGQGPEFLTYFQNEAQLEKSRLLSDRFSAERPKGSFSTLEIQRTEQGDSAMYLCASSLAGAYTDTQYFGPGTRLTVL.

The CDR3 sequence: CSGARLYEQYF. The CDR3 DNA is TGCAGTGGAGCCCGATTGTACGAGCAGTACTTC. The chain uses TRBV20-1 and TRBJ2-7; D not certain. The CDR3 spans 11 residues. The V end was cut by 7 bases, the J end by 4 bases, with 11 bases between. Germline CDR1 reads DFQATT; CDR2 reads SNEGSKA (reference sequence).

This sequence joins TRBV7-3 and TRBJ2-2; maybe TRBD1 (6 bases). V was cut by 8 bases and J by 0 bases, with 10 bases left in between. The CDR3 spans 14 residues. The V gene's germline CDR1 is SGHTA and CDR2 FQGTGA. The CDR3 DNA is TGTGCCAGCCGAGAGGGGGCGAACACCGGGGAGCTGTTTTTT. As protein: CASREGANTGELFF.

J is TRBJ1-3 and V is TRBV28; D unclear. The CDR3 spans 16 residues. Between the trimmed V and J ends, which lost 4 bases and 1 base, there was a span of 14 bases. Germline lookup yields CDR1 MDHEN and CDR2 SYDVKM. In nucleotides, the CDR3 is TGTGCCAGCAGTTCCGAACGGGTACAATCTGGAAACACCATATATTTT. As protein: CASSSERVQSGNTIYF.

The CDR3 protein is CASSPSSTGENIQYF. CDR3 DNA sequence: TGTGCCAGCTCCCCCTCCTCAACAGGGGAAAACATTCAGTACTTC. The chain joins TRBV18 to TRBJ2-4; 7 nucleotides align to TRBD1. The junction had 10 bases not matched to a gene; V was cut back by 6 bases and J by 5 bases. The CDR3 runs 15 residues. The V gene's germline CDR1 is KGHSH and CDR2 LQKENI.

The chain couples TRBV5-1 to TRBJ2-3; 15 bases are a match to TRBD2. Unmatched junction bases numbered 15, after V lost 6 bases and J lost 4 bases. Germline V gene lookup returns CDR1 SGHRS and CDR2 YFSETQ. The length of the CDR3 is 19 residues. The CDR3 here is CASTGRWGTSGGPADTQYF. CDR3 in DNA: TGCGCCAGCACCGGGAGATGGGGGACTAGCGGGGGGCCCGCAGATACGCAGTATTTT.